One and the same sample provided the 7 T cell receptor beta chains below, sequenced in a study of PD-1 blockade in classical Hodgkin lymphoma. Every patient experienced relapse after autologous stem cell transplantation, and brentuximab vedotin exposure varied. Only in-frame clones appear in the TCRdb table, and some are missing; sequencing was by immunoSEQ multiplex PCR. In the table there are some 16,000 clones, 55% to 70% of which are singletons. The starting material was peripheral blood mononuclear cells (PBMCs), obtained before the second cycle of nivolumab. The receptor source for this set is a human donor with classical Hodgkin lymphoma.

On this clone: This specimen includes other DNA sequences encoding the same CDR3. The CDR3 region has the DNA TGCGCCAGTAGCTACGACAGGGGGTACGAGCAGTACTTC. Translated, it gives CASSYDRGYEQYF. The rearrangement uses TRBV4-1 and TRBJ2-7; 9 nucleotides line up with TRBD1. Germline trimming cut 9 bases from V and 4 bases from J; bases unmatched to any gene: 7. CDR1 and CDR2 (germline): MGHRA, YSYEKL. This CDR3 is built from 13 residues.

V is TRBV4-1 and J is TRBJ2-1, with 7 bases aligning to TRBD2. V shed 1 base and J 4 bases; nucleotides not matched to a gene: 7. This CDR3 contains 16 residues. Germline V CDR1 and CDR2: MGHRA, YSYEKL. CDR3 nucleotides: TGCGCCAGCAGCCAAGTAAGGCTAGCGGTTTACAATGAGCAGTTCTTC. It yields the protein CASSQVRLAVYNEQFF.

This clone was counted only a few times. The rearrangement uses TRBV2 and TRBJ1-2, with unresolved D. The CDR3 has 15 amino acids. The germline gives CDR1 SNHLY, CDR2 FYNNEI. Trimming stripped 7 bases from V and 2 bases from J, with 17 bases between. This CDR3 reads CASTPGWPQNYGYTF. CDR3 in DNA: TGTGCCAGCACGCCTGGGTGGCCACAGAACTATGGCTACACCTTC.

The rearrangement links TRBV2 to TRBJ2-5; D uncertain. The CDR3 spans 14 residues. Trimming took 2 bases from V and 2 from J, leaving 9 bases between them. CDR1 and CDR2 (germline): SNHLY, FYNNEI. CDR3 coding DNA: TGTGCCAGCAGTGAACAGCAAACGCAAGAGACCCAGTACTTC. As protein: CASSEQQTQETQYF.

The chain joins TRBV18 to TRBJ2-4, with 11 bases fitting TRBD1. Trimming removed 3 bases from V and 8 bases from J; junction bases left unmatched: 6. The germline CDR1 and CDR2 sequences are KGHSH and LQKENI. The length of the CDR3 is 15 residues. The CDR3 protein is CASSPGQGARDIQYF. The CDR3 region has the DNA TGTGCCAGCTCACCCGGACAGGGGGCTCGAGACATTCAGTACTTC. Combining the CDR3 with reference TRBV18 and TRBJ2-4 gives the whole variable domain NAGVMQNPRHLVRRRGQEARLRCSPMKGHSHVYWYRQLPEEGLKFMVYLQKENIIDESGMPKERFSAEFPKEGPSILRIQQVVRGDSAAYFCASSPGQGARDIQYFGAGTRLSVL.

The chain uses TRBV4-1 and TRBJ1-4, with a tentative D call TRBD1 (5 bases). This CDR3 has 16 amino acids. The germline CDR1 and CDR2 sequences are MGHRA and YSYEKL. V gave up 1 base and J gave up 4 bases, with 13 bases separating them. CDR3: CASSQVGRAFNEKLFF. CDR3 coding DNA: TGCGCCAGCAGCCAAGTTGGCAGGGCTTTTAATGAAAAACTGTTTTTT.

This chain uses TRBV5-1 with TRBJ2-7; 9 bases are shared with TRBD2. The trim removed 3 bases at V and 3 bases at J, leaving 10 bases unmatched. The CDR3 is 16 residues long. Germline lookup yields CDR1 SGHRS and CDR2 YFSETQ. CDR3 protein: CASSSAGGPASYEQYF. The CDR3 DNA reads TGCGCCAGCAGCTCCGCGGGAGGGCCCGCCAGCTACGAGCAGTACTTC.